The next 22 T cell receptor beta chains were all read from a single sample in a study of CXCR3-negative and CXCR3-positive naive CD8 T cells. Libraries were UMI-labeled 5' RACE TRB cDNA. After re-calling the 5' RACE reads, TCRdb lists one entry per CDR3 protein, DNA absent. The sample data list some 130,000 distinct CDR3 sequences. Sequencing input: naive CXCR3- CD8+ T cells from blood. This sample's subset: CD45RO-CCR7+CD27+CD95- naive CD8+ T cells lacking CXCR3 (TNR3-). These receptors were collected from a human donor in good health. Some clones in this sample may be carry-over from other donors' samples.

This chain joins TRBV15 and TRBJ2-5; TCRdb calls TRBD2, which cannot be checked without DNA. CDR3 length equals 15 residues. The V gene's germline CDR1 is LNHNV and CDR2 YYDKDF (reference sequence). The CDR3 sequence: CATRPGRGFQETQYF. Combining the CDR3 with reference TRBV15 and TRBJ2-5 gives the whole variable domain DAMVIQNPRYQVTQFGKPVTLSCSQTLNHNVMYWYQQKSSQAPKLLFHYYDKDFNNEADTPDNFQSRRPNTSFCFLDIRSPGLGDTAMYLCATRPGRGFQETQYFGPGTRLLVL.

This chain joins TRBV24-1 and TRBJ1-1. The CDR3 totals 12 residues. Germline V CDR1 and CDR2: KGHDR, SFDVKD. The CDR3 region is CATSLKNTEAFF.

The rearrangement links TRBV29-1 to TRBJ1-2; TCRdb picks TRBD1, but there is no DNA to check that call. Germline V gene sequence: CDR1 SQVTM, CDR2 ANQGSEA. There are 13 residues in the CDR3. CDR3 in amino acids: CSVEDRGRLGYTF.

The chain has TRBV29-1 and TRBJ2-1; absent DNA, TCRdb's TRBD1 call cannot be checked. The CDR3 runs 16 residues. CDR1 and CDR2 from the germline V gene are SQVTM and ANQGSEA. The CDR3 is CSGKGAGTGAYNEQLF.

The chain joins TRBV5-1 to TRBJ1-3. Germline lookup yields CDR1 SGHRS and CDR2 YFSETQ. This CDR3 is 15 amino acids long. CDR3 in amino acids: CASSLDRGSGNTIYF. The entire variable domain, with the rest obtained from reference TRBV5-1 and TRBJ1-3, is as follows: KAGVTQTPRYLIKTRGQQVTLSCSPISGHRSVSWYQQTPGQGLQFLFEYFSETQRNKGNFPGRFSGRQFSNSRSEMNVSTLELGDSALYLCASSLDRGSGNTIYFGEGSWLTVV.

The V gene is TRBV7-2, the J gene TRBJ2-5; absent DNA, TCRdb's TRBD2 call cannot be checked. The germline V gene has CDR1 SGHTA and CDR2 FQGNSA. The length of the CDR3 is 16 residues. CDR3 sequence reads: CASSSPWSTGQETQYF.

The chain joins TRBV4-1 to TRBJ2-1. The CDR3 covers 15 residues. Germline CDR1 is MGHRA and CDR2 is YSYEKL. The CDR3 here is CASSQDQGIIDEQFF.

The rearrangement links TRBV15 to TRBJ1-5; absent DNA, TCRdb's TRBD1 call cannot be checked. From germline, CDR1 is LNHNV and CDR2 YYDKDF (reference sequence). The CDR3 has 16 residues. The CDR3 is CATSTNRDHSNQPQHF. Complete variable domain (other parts from reference TRBV15 and TRBJ1-5): DAMVIQNPRYQVTQFGKPVTLSCSQTLNHNVMYWYQQKSSQAPKLLFHYYDKDFNNEADTPDNFQSRRPNTSFCFLDIRSPGLGDTAMYLCATSTNRDHSNQPQHFGDGTRLSIL.

The CDR3 spells CASSAGTTLAQAGELFF. This sequence joins TRBV28 and TRBJ2-2; the TRBD1 assignment by TCRdb is unverifiable without DNA. The CDR3 has 17 amino acids. Per the germline V gene, CDR1 is MDHEN and CDR2 is SYDVKM.

V usage is TRBV2 and J usage is TRBJ2-3; TCRdb's assignment of TRBD1 cannot be checked, as there is no DNA. This CDR3 has 16 amino acids. The germline V gene encodes CDR1 SNHLY and CDR2 FYNNEI. CDR3 loop: CASSEKRALSTDTQYF.

The rearrangement links TRBV6-2 or TRBV6-3 to TRBJ2-7; the D gene TCRdb calls, TRBD2, cannot be checked with no DNA. Per the germline V gene, CDR1 is MNHEY and CDR2 is SVGEGT. This CDR3 comprises 14 residues. CDR3 sequence reads: CASSSLGGSYEQYF.

This sequence joins TRBV15 and TRBJ1-5; TCRdb picks TRBD1, but there is no DNA to check that call. CDR3 length equals 14 residues. The germline V gene encodes CDR1 LNHNV and CDR2 YYDKDF (reference sequence). The CDR3 here is CATSRSQGRQPQHF. The full variable domain, rest sourced from reference TRBV15 and TRBJ1-5, is DAMVIQNPRYQVTQFGKPVTLSCSQTLNHNVMYWYQQKSSQAPKLLFHYYDKDFNNEADTPDNFQSRRPNTSFCFLDIRSPGLGDTAMYLCATSRSQGRQPQHFGDGTRLSIL.

The chain couples TRBV20-1 to TRBJ2-2. This CDR3 contains 13 residues. Germline V gives CDR1 DFQATT, CDR2 SNEGSKA (reference sequence). CDR3 residues: CSAFGANTGELFF.

The rearrangement uses TRBV20-1 and TRBJ1-4; TCRdb names TRBD1, which stays unverified in the absence of DNA. Germline V gene lookup returns CDR1 DFQATT and CDR2 SNEGSKA (reference sequence). The CDR3 runs 13 residues. CDR3 in amino acids: CSARAPRSEKLFF.

This chain links TRBV11-2 with TRBJ2-7. CDR1 SGHAT and CDR2 FQNNGV come from the germline V gene. The length of the CDR3 is 13 residues. CDR3 sequence reads: CASSYARDYEQYF.

The chain recombines TRBV6-5 with TRBJ2-5; as DNA is missing, the TRBD2 call by TCRdb cannot be tested. Looked up from germline, CDR1 is MNHEY and CDR2 is SVGAGI. The CDR3 totals 16 residues. CDR3 sequence: CASSWGLAGEGETQYF.

This rearrangement joins TRBV11-2 to TRBJ2-1; TCRdb outputs TRBD1, but without DNA this stays unchecked. The germline CDR1 and CDR2 sequences are SGHAT and FQNNGV. CDR3 length: 14 amino acids. CDR3 loop: CASSQGRGLNEQFF.

The genes are TRBV2 and TRBJ2-1; without DNA, the TCRdb call of TRBD2 cannot be checked. The CDR3 sequence is 18 residues long. Germline V CDR1 and CDR2: SNHLY, FYNNEI. The CDR3 loop reads CASSDFSGVDSSYNEQFF.

The genes are TRBV28 and TRBJ2-7; there is no DNA to check the TCRdb D call of TRBD1. The CDR3 totals 15 residues. Germline loops: CDR1 MDHEN, CDR2 SYDVKM. The CDR3 region is CASSFSTGNSYEQYF.

The chain couples TRBV4-3 to TRBJ2-1; TCRdb's D call of TRBD2 is untestable without DNA. The CDR3 sequence is 16 residues long. The germline V gene has CDR1 LGHNA and CDR2 YSLEER. CDR3 amino acids: CASSQDGGGANNEQFF.

The J gene is TRBJ2-7, the V gene TRBV28; lacking DNA, the TRBD1 call made by TCRdb goes unchecked. The CDR3 runs to 15 residues. Per the germline V gene, CDR1 is MDHEN and CDR2 is SYDVKM. This CDR3 is CASTGQGWYAYEQYF.

CDR3 amino acids: CASSLVTGRPYEQYF. The chain links TRBV27 to TRBJ2-7; TCRdb's D gene call, TRBD1, goes unchecked for lack of DNA. There are 15 residues in the CDR3. Looked up from germline, CDR1 is MNHEY and CDR2 is SMNVEV (reference sequence).